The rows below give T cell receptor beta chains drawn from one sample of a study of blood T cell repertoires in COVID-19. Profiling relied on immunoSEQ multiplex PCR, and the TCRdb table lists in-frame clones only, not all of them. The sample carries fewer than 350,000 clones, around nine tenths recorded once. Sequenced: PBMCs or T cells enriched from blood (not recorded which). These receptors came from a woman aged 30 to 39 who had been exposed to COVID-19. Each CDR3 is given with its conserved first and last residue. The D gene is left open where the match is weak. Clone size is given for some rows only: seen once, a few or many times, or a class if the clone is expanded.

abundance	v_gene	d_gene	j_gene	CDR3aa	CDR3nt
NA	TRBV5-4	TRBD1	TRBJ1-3	CASSTGQESSGNTIYF	TGTGCCAGCAGCACGGGACAGGAGAGCTCTGGAAACACCATATATTTT
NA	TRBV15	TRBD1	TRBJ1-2	CATSGGQGKVYGYTF	TGTGCCACCAGCGGAGGACAGGGGAAGGTCTATGGCTACACCTTC
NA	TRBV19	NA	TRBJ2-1	CASSIEYRSSYNEQFF	TGTGCCAGTAGTATAGAGTATCGGAGCTCCTACAATGAGCAGTTCTTC
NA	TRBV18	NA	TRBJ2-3	CASSPRSRGEDRTDTQYF	TGTGCCAGCTCACCAAGGTCGCGGGGAGAGGACCGCACAGATACGCAGTATTTT
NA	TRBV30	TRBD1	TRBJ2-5	CAWSAGGQGQETQYF	TGTGCCTGGAGTGCGGGGGGACAGGGCCAAGAGACCCAGTACTTC
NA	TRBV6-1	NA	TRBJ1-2	CASSEVPGHTNYGYTF	TGTGCCAGCAGTGAAGTCCCAGGACACACGAACTATGGCTACACCTTC
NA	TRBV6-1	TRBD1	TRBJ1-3	CASSEPGTDPGNTIYF	TGTGCCAGCAGTGAGCCCGGGACAGACCCAGGAAACACCATATATTTT
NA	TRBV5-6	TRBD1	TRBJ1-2	CASRGTGTGFGYTF	TGTGCCAGCAGGGGGACCGGGACAGGGTTTGGCTACACCTTC
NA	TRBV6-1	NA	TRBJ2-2	CASSELRVSGELFF	TGTGCCAGCAGTGAATTGAGGGTATCCGGGGAGCTGTTTTTT
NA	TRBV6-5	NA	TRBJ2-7	CASGIADAYEQYF	TGTGCCAGCGGCATAGCGGATGCCTACGAGCAGTACTTC
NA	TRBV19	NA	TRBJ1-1	CASSLRSGTGKAFF	TGTGCCAGTAGTCTTCGATCCGGGACTGGGAAAGCTTTCTTT
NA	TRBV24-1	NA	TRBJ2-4	CATSDSGPGKNIQYF	TGTGCCACCAGTGATTCAGGGCCGGGCAAAAACATTCAGTACTTC
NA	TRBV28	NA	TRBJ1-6	CASSSAAGASYNSPLHF	TGTGCCAGCAGTTCAGCGGCAGGGGCCTCCTATAATTCACCCCTCCACTTT
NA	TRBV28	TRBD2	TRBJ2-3	CASSPLAGLHTDTQYF	TGTGCCAGCAGTCCTTTAGCGGGATTGCACACAGATACGCAGTATTTT
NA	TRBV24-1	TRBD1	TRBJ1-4	CATSGKQGGNEKLFF	TGTGCCACCAGTGGAAAACAGGGGGGAAATGAAAAACTGTTTTTT
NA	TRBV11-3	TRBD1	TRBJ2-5	CASSSPTGVETQYF	TGTGCCAGCAGCTCGCCGACAGGGGTAGAGACCCAGTACTTC
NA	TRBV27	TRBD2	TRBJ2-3	CASGNLADHTDTQYF	TGTGCCAGCGGAAATCTAGCGGACCACACAGATACGCAGTATTTT
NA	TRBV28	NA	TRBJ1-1	CASSWSDSPEAFF	TGTGCCAGCAGTTGGTCAGACAGCCCTGAAGCTTTCTTT
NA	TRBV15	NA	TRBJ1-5	CATSTSPGWNQPQHF	TGTGCCACCAGCACCAGTCCAGGGTGGAATCAGCCCCAGCATTTT
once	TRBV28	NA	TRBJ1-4	CASSPTPGRESNEKLFF	TGTGCCAGCAGTCCCACCCCTGGGAGGGAATCCAATGAAAAACTGTTTTTT
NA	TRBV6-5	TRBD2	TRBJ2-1	CASSYSNGGYEQFF	TGTGCCAGCAGTTACTCCAACGGGGGGTATGAGCAGTTCTTC
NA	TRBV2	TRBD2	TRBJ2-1	CASTLATNNEQFF	TGTGCCAGTACACTAGCGACCAACAATGAGCAGTTCTTC
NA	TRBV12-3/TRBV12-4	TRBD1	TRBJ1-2	CASTTTGSNGYTF	TGTGCCAGCACTACGACAGGGTCTAATGGCTACACCTTC
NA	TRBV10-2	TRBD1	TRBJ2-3	CASSLDRANTDTQYF	TGCGCCAGCAGTCTGGACAGGGCTAACACAGATACGCAGTATTTT
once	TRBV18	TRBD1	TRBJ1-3	CASSPPTGPSGNTIYF	TGTGCCAGCTCACCACCGACAGGGCCTTCTGGAAACACCATATATTTT
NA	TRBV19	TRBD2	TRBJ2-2	CASSPSGGRAHGELFF	TGTGCCAGTAGTCCAAGTGGTGGGAGGGCCCACGGGGAGCTGTTTTTT
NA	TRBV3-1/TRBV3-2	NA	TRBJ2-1	CASSQLGGGGEQFF	TGTGCCAGCAGCCAACTCGGGGGAGGGGGTGAGCAGTTCTTC
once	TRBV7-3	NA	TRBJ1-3	CASSYGGGLGNTIYF	TGTGCCAGCAGCTACGGGGGAGGGCTCGGAAACACCATATATTTT
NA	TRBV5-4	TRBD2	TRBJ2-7	CASSLVERDSYEQYF	TGTGCCAGCAGCTTGGTAGAGCGGGACTCCTACGAGCAGTACTTC
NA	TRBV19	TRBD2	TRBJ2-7	CASSLRVAGGGVSYEQYF	TGTGCCAGTAGTCTCCGGGTAGCGGGAGGGGGAGTGTCTTACGAGCAGTACTTC
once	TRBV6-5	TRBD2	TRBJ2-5	CASSTSGPGGTQYF	TGTGCCAGCAGCACTAGCGGCCCGGGGGGGACCCAGTACTTC
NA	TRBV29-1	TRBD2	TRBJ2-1	CSVAGLAGVRVNEQFF	TGCAGCGTCGCAGGACTAGCGGGAGTAAGAGTCAATGAGCAGTTCTTC
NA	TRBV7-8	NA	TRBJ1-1	CASSTPVGAGTEAFF	TGTGCCAGCAGCACGCCGGTAGGGGCGGGGACTGAAGCTTTCTTT
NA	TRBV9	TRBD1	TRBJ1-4	CASSDGTGLEKLFF	TGTGCCAGCAGCGACGGGACAGGGCTTGAAAAACTGTTTTTT
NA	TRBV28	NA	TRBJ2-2	CASSWTANTGELFF	TGTGCCAGCAGTTGGACAGCAAACACCGGGGAGCTGTTTTTT
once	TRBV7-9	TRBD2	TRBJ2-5	CASSLISGRETQYF	TGTGCCAGCAGCTTAATCAGCGGGAGGGAGACCCAGTACTTC
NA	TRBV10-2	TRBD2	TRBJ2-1	CASWQRTSGRYNEQFF	TGCGCCAGCTGGCAACGGACTAGCGGGAGATACAATGAGCAGTTCTTC
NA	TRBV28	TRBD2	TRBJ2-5	CASSLPLAGETQYF	TGTGCCAGCAGTTTACCCCTAGCGGGAGAGACCCAGTACTTC
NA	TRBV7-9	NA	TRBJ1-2	CASSGTGTSNYGYTF	TGTGCCAGCAGCGGTACAGGGACCTCTAACTATGGCTACACCTTC
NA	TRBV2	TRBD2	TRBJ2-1	CASSYQRGEQFF	TGTGCCAGCAGTTACCAGCGGGGGGAGCAGTTCTTC
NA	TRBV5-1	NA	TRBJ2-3	CASSSITSGTQRLTQYF	TGCGCCAGCAGCTCGATAACATCCGGGACTCAAAGGCTTACGCAGTATTTT
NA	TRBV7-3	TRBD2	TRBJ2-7	CASSAGGPSYEQYF	TGTGCCAGCAGTGCGGGAGGGCCTAGTTACGAGCAGTACTTC
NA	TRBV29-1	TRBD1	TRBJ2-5	CSVVLDRGNLETQYF	TGCAGCGTTGTTCTTGACAGGGGGAATTTAGAGACCCAGTACTTC
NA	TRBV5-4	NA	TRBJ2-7	CASSLVETEQYF	TGTGCCAGCAGCTTGGTAGAAACCGAGCAGTACTTC
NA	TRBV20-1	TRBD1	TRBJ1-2	CSASGRQGRYTF	TGCAGTGCTAGTGGCCGACAGGGCCGCTACACCTTC
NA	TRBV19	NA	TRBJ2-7	CASTDRSYEQYF	TGTGCCAGTACTGACAGGAGCTACGAGCAGTACTTC
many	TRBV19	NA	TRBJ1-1	CASSGGSALREAFF	TGTGCCAGTAGTGGCGGGTCGGCCCTCAGGGAAGCTTTCTTT
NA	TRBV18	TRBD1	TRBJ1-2	CASSQTTGDSYGYTF	TGTGCCAGCTCACAGACGACAGGGGACAGCTATGGCTACACCTTC
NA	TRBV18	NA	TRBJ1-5	CASSPRGDSNQPQHF	TGTGCCAGCTCACCACGGGGAGACAGCAATCAGCCCCAGCATTTT
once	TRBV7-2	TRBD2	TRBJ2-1	CASKETSNWNEQFF	TGTGCCAGCAAGGAGACTAGCAATTGGAATGAGCAGTTCTTC
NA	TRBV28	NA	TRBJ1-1	CASSPRQDTEAFF	TGTGCCAGCAGTCCGAGACAGGACACTGAAGCTTTCTTT
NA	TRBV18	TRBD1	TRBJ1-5	CASSRGRRQGEQPQHF	TGTGCCAGCTCACGGGGGAGAAGACAGGGGGAACAGCCCCAGCATTTT
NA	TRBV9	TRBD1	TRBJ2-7	CASSSQTGTAYEQYF	TGTGCCAGCAGCTCACAAACCGGGACAGCCTACGAGCAGTACTTC
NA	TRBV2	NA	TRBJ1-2	CASNPQDSYGYTF	TGTGCCAGCAATCCACAGGATTCCTATGGCTACACCTTC
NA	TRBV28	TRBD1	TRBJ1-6	CASSPDRGKDNSPLHF	TGTGCCAGCAGCCCTGACAGGGGGAAAGATAATTCACCCCTCCACTTT
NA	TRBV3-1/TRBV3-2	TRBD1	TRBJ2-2	CASRTGTGELFF	TGTGCCAGCCGGACAGGGACCGGGGAGCTGTTTTTT
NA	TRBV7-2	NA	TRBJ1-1	CASSFTENTEAFF	TGTGCCAGCAGCTTTACAGAGAACACTGAAGCTTTCTTT
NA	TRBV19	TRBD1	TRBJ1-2	CASNLRAGGIYGYTF	TGTGCCAGTAATTTGCGGGCAGGGGGTATCTATGGCTACACCTTC
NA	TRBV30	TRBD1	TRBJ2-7	CASRTGADYEQYF	TGTGCCTCCCGGACAGGGGCAGACTACGAGCAGTACTTC